The 23 T cell receptor beta chains below were found in one sample sequenced in a study of T-cell reconstitution after alpha-beta-depleted transplantation in children. The TCRbeta library incorporated unique molecular identifiers. TCRdb re-called the PCR reads with MiXCR, one entry per CDR3 protein. The sample holds more than 200,000 distinct CDR3 sequences, around 9.7% seen once. This specimen consisted of PBMCs from the stem cell graft donor, obtained from the stem cell graft. These receptors were taken from a human donor who donated a stem cell graft to a child with SCID.

This clonotype was observed at least ten times. This chain's CDR3 is CASSRGRVWGAAVDTQYF. The DNA for the CDR3 is TGTGCCAGCAGTCGAGGCCGAGTGTGGGGGGCGGCGGTAGATACGCAGTATTTT. The chain joins TRBV27 to TRBJ2-3; D tentatively fits TRBD1 or TRBD2 (6 bases each). The CDR3 runs 18 residues. The V end lost 5 bases, the J end lost 5 bases, and 26 bases lay between the germline ends. Germline values: CDR1 MNHEY, CDR2 SMNVEV (reference sequence).

The chain is built from TRBV5-1 and TRBJ2-1; 9 bases fit TRBD1. CDR3 length: 16 amino acids. V was clipped by 4 bases and J by 10 bases; unmatched bases: 15. Germline lookup yields CDR1 SGHRS and CDR2 YFSETQ. The CDR3 protein is CASSTSPGQGLWEQFF. The CDR3 DNA reads TGCGCCAGCAGCACTTCACCGGGACAGGGATTGTGGGAGCAGTTCTTC.

The chain employs TRBV5-1 and TRBJ2-5; a weak D match, TRBD2 (7 bases). The CDR3 length is 16 residues. V was shortened by 0 bases and J by 2 bases, with 14 bases between the two germline ends. Germline CDR1 reads SGHRS; CDR2 reads YFSETQ. This CDR3 is CASSLAGGAKQETQYF. The CDR3 bases are TGCGCCAGCAGCTTGGCGGGGGGCGCGAAGCAAGAGACCCAGTACTTC.

This clonotype has just a few counts. The CDR3 coding sequence is TGTGCCAGCAGCTCCCTAGTAGGCACCGGGGAGCTGTTTTTT. It translates to CASSSLVGTGELFF. The rearrangement uses TRBV11-3 and TRBJ2-2, with unresolved D. The CDR3 has 14 residues. From germline, CDR1 is SGHNT and CDR2 YENEEA. V was pared by 4 bases and J by 4 bases, with 10 bases between.

The rearrangement uses TRBV7-8 and TRBJ2-1; 11 nucleotides line up with TRBD2. In germline, CDR1 is SGHVS, CDR2 FQNEAQ. The CDR3 has 17 amino acids. After removal of 1 base from V and 9 bases from J, the junction contained 11 bases not matched to a gene. Here the CDR3 reads CASSLVLPGLAAGEQFF. The CDR3 DNA is TGTGCCAGCAGCTTAGTCCTCCCGGGACTAGCGGCGGGTGAGCAGTTCTTC.

This clonotype was seen at least ten times. V gene TRBV20-1 combines with J gene TRBJ2-2; D remains ambiguous. Germline assignment: CDR1 DFQATT and CDR2 SNEGSKA (reference sequence). The CDR3 length is 14 residues. V shed 2 bases and J shed 4 bases, with 11 bases lying between them. In DNA form, the CDR3 reads TGCAGTGCTAGACATCCAGAGCTCACCGGGGAGCTGTTTTTT. Protein sequence: CSARHPELTGELFF.

This clonotype was recorded at least ten times. This sequence joins TRBV7-2 and TRBJ1-2; D unclear. V gave up 1 base and J gave up 0 bases, with 9 bases separating them. The germline CDR1 and CDR2 sequences are SGHTA and FQGNSA. The CDR3 is 15 amino acids. This CDR3 reads CASSLDPEPNYGYTF. DNA of the CDR3: TGTGCCAGCAGCTTAGACCCGGAACCTAACTATGGCTACACCTTC.

The sample holds a few counts of this clonotype. The genes are TRBV7-3 and TRBJ1-1; D is uncertain. The CDR3 extends over 13 amino acids. Trimming left V 5 bases short and J 8 bases short, with 15 bases between. Germline CDR1 SGHTA, CDR2 FQGTGA. In nucleotides, the CDR3 is TGTGCCAGCAGCCCTGGCGGGTATGGCGAAGCTTTCTTT. Amino acid sequence: CASSPGGYGEAFF.

The table lists this clonotype with many counts. This sequence joins TRBV5-1 and TRBJ2-2, with a possible D match to TRBD1 (5 bases). Trimming removed 4 bases from V and 4 bases from J, with 11 bases in between. Germline-derived CDR1 and CDR2 are SGHRS and YFSETQ. The CDR3 spans 14 residues. CDR3 coding DNA: TGCGCCAGCAGCCTCAGGGTGGTCACCGGGGAGCTGTTTTTT. As protein: CASSLRVVTGELFF.

This clonotype was seen many times. The V gene is TRBV20-1, the J gene TRBJ2-3; D might be TRBD2 (5 bases). The germline V gene has CDR1 DFQATT and CDR2 SNEGSKA (reference sequence). V was pared by 5 bases and J by 0 bases, with 6 bases between. The CDR3 covers 12 residues. The CDR3 DNA sequence: TGCAGTGCTGAGCGGAGCACAGATACGCAGTATTTT. As protein: CSAERSTDTQYF.

This clonotype was recorded many times. The chain uses TRBV3-1 and TRBJ1-1; D is perhaps TRBD1 (5 bases). The CDR3 sequence is 15 residues long. Germline CDR1 reads LGHDT; CDR2 reads YNNKEL (reference sequence). V lost 2 bases and J lost 0, with 10 bases in between. The CDR3 DNA reads TGTGCCAGCAGCCAACGGGGGGGGGTGAACACTGAAGCTTTCTTT. Translated: CASSQRGGVNTEAFF.

This clonotype was counted at least ten times. This chain links TRBV6-5 with TRBJ2-7; perhaps D is TRBD1 or TRBD2 (6 bases each). Trimming took off 0 bases at V and 2 bases at J, with 14 bases between the two ends. The CDR3 is 16 residues long. The germline V gene has CDR1 MNHEY and CDR2 SVGAGI. The CDR3 region is CASSYSRGVGPYEQYF. CDR3 coding DNA: TGTGCCAGCAGTTACTCGAGGGGGGTTGGGCCCTACGAGCAGTACTTC.

J is TRBJ2-3 and V is TRBV7-9; TRBD1 is a possible D gene (6 bases). CDR3 length: 14 residues. Germline CDR1 and CDR2: SEHNR and FQNEAQ (reference sequence). The V end lost 5 bases, the J end lost 3 bases, and 12 bases lay between the germline ends. The CDR3 region is CASSPRQVTDTQYF. The CDR3 DNA reads as TGTGCCAGCAGCCCCCGACAGGTTACAGATACGCAGTATTTT. Variable domain in full (rest from reference TRBV7-9 and TRBJ2-3): DTGVSQNPRHKITKRGQNVTFRCDPISEHNRLYWYRQTLGQGPEFLTYFQNEAQLEKSRLLSDRFSAERPKGSFSTLEIQRTEQGDSAMYLCASSPRQVTDTQYFGPGTRLTVL.

This clonotype showed up just a few times. The genes are TRBV10-3 and TRBJ2-4, with D perhaps matching TRBD1 (5 bases). Germline V gives CDR1 ENHRY, CDR2 SYGVKD. V lost 0 bases, J lost 2 bases, and 14 bases lay in between. The CDR3 spans 17 residues. The CDR3 protein is CAISESSPGWTKNIQYF. The DNA of the CDR3 is TGTGCCATCAGTGAGTCGAGTCCAGGGTGGACCAAAAACATTCAGTACTTC.

This clonotype was seen ten or more times. The rearrangement uses TRBV3-1 and TRBJ1-5; D gene uncertain. Per germline, CDR1 LGHDT and CDR2 YNNKEL (reference sequence). Trimming took 2 bases from V and 12 from J, leaving 14 bases between them. The CDR3 runs to 13 residues. CDR3 sequence reads: CASSQTNGMLQHF. In DNA form, the CDR3 reads TGTGCCAGCAGCCAAACAAACGGTATGCTCCAGCATTTT.

In this sample, this clonotype turned up many times. The chain links TRBV25-1 to TRBJ2-5; 7 nucleotides align to TRBD1. Germline V gene sequence: CDR1 MGHDK, CDR2 SYGVNS. Trimming removed 4 bases from V and 5 bases from J; junction bases left unmatched: 1. The CDR3 extends over 12 amino acids. The chain's CDR3 is CASSGQGETQYF. In DNA, the CDR3 is TGTGCCAGCAGTGGACAGGGTGAGACCCAGTACTTC.

This clonotype was seen ten or more times. The gene calls are TRBV4-1 and TRBJ1-3; TRBD1 agrees at 9 bases. The CDR3 has 19 amino acids. V shed 4 bases, J shed 3 bases, and the junction held 16 bases outside the gene matches. Germline V gene lookup returns CDR1 MGHRA and CDR2 YSYEKL. The chain's CDR3 is CASSPSGVTQGASGNTIYF. As DNA, the CDR3 is TGCGCCAGCAGCCCTTCTGGAGTCACACAGGGGGCAAGTGGAAACACCATATATTTT.

This clonotype was detected many times. The V gene is TRBV4-1, the J gene TRBJ2-7, with no clear D. CDR3 length: 12 amino acids. Germline V lookup: CDR1 MGHRA, CDR2 YSYEKL. With 0 bases removed from V and 4 bases from J, the gap between germline ends came to 4 bases. CDR3 protein: CASSQEVYEQYF. In DNA form, the CDR3 reads TGCGCCAGCAGCCAAGAGGTTTACGAGCAGTACTTC.

This clonotype was found many times. This chain connects TRBV5-1 to TRBJ2-2, with D unclear. V dropped 1 base and J dropped 5 bases, with 6 bases sitting between them. Germline V lookup: CDR1 SGHRS, CDR2 YFSETQ. CDR3 length: 13 amino acids. CDR3 in amino acids: CASSLFGTGELFF. DNA for the CDR3: TGCGCCAGCAGCTTGTTTGGAACCGGGGAGCTGTTTTTT.

This clonotype was seen many times. V is TRBV20-1 and J is TRBJ1-6; possibly TRBD1 for D (5 bases). CDR1 is DFQATT and CDR2 is SNEGSKA in the germline V gene (reference sequence). The V end was cut by 6 bases, the J end by 7 bases, with 16 bases between. The CDR3 is 14 amino acids. CDR3 sequence reads: CSAIKGDTNSPLHF. As DNA, the CDR3 is TGCAGTGCCATAAAAGGGGATACGAATTCACCCCTCCACTTT.

The sample holds many counts of this clonotype. J is TRBJ2-2 and V is TRBV20-1; perhaps D is TRBD1 or TRBD2 (5 bases each). This CDR3 region has 13 residues. CDR1 is DFQATT and CDR2 is SNEGSKA in the germline V gene (reference sequence). Trimming took 0 bases from V and 8 from J, leaving 10 bases between them. The CDR3 loop reads CSARDSEGGELFF. The CDR3, as DNA: TGCAGTGCTAGAGATAGTGAGGGGGGGGAGCTGTTTTTT.

This clonotype has at least ten counts. The chain employs TRBV9 and TRBJ2-2; D is uncertain. Germline CDR1 is SGDLS and CDR2 is YYNGEE. Deletions cut 4 bases from V and 6 bases from J, with 10 bases between. CDR3 length: 13 residues. In DNA form, the CDR3 reads TGTGCCAGCAGCCTCTACTTCCCCGGGGAGCTGTTTTTT. Protein product: CASSLYFPGELFF.

This clonotype was detected ten times or more. The chain uses TRBV27 and TRBJ2-1, with TRBD2 matching over 15 bases. The CDR3 is 17 amino acids. The J segment lost 2 bases and the V segment lost 8 bases, leaving 7 bases of the junction unmatched. CDR1 is MNHEY, CDR2 SMNVEV, per germline (reference sequence). The CDR3 is CASEPRTSGGAYNEQFF. For the CDR3, the DNA is TGTGCCAGCGAACCCAGGACTAGCGGGGGGGCCTACAATGAGCAGTTCTTC.